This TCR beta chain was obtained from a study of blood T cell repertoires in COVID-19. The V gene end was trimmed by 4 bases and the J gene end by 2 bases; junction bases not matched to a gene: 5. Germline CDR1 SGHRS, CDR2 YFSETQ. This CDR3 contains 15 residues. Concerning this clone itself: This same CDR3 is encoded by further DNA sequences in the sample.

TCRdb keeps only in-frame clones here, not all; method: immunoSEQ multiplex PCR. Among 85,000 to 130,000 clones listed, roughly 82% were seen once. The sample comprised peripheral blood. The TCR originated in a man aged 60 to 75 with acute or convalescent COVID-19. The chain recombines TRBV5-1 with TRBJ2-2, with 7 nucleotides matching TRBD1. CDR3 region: CASSLRQGNTGELFF. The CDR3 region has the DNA TGCGCCAGCAGCCTGAGACAGGGAAACACCGGGGAGCTGTTTTTT.